This T cell receptor (beta chain) was recorded in a study of T-cell reconstitution after alpha-beta-depleted transplantation in children. Whole-study findings and limits: Two months or so post-transplant, alpha-beta T cells reportedly derived from several hundred expanded graft clones. T-cell numbers and diversity one year post-transplant derived largely from freshly generated T cells.

Germline CDR1 and CDR2: SGHTA and FQGNSA. Trimming removed 5 bases at V and 0 bases at J, with 14 bases between. CDR3 length: 16 residues. During its preparation, the TCRbeta library received unique molecular identifiers. TCRdb reprocessed the PCR reads with MiXCR, giving one entry per CDR3 protein. The sample has about 1,000,000 distinct CDR3 sequences, roughly 29% seen once. This clonotype showed up just once. Antigen: not known. The sequencing here drew on PBMCs, mostly from graft donor cells, taken 360 days after TCRalphabeta/CD19-depleted stem cell transplant. This chain links TRBV7-2 with TRBJ2-1; a weak D match, TRBD2 (5 bases). The source is a boy younger than two who had a stem cell transplant for SCID, so the T cells may come from the graft donor. Here the CDR3 DNA reads TGTGCCAGCAGCCCCACCTTTGGAGGCTCCTACAATGAGCAGTTCTTC. Its translation: CASSPTFGGSYNEQFF.